This passage covers 30 T cell receptor beta chains from one sample sequenced in a study of CD8 T cells in Susac syndrome. An input of roughly 0.5 to 1 ug of RNA was subjected to reverse transcription using random hexamers. TCRdb re-analysed the immunoSEQ multiplex PCR reads in MiXCR, keeping a single row per CDR3 protein. The profile shows about 300,000 distinct CDR3 sequences, 65% to 90% of them singletons. The specimen sequenced was CD8+ T cells from PBMCs. The origin of the receptors is a human donor with multiple sclerosis.

This clonotype came up once. The chain joins TRBV5-5 to TRBJ1-3, with a possible D match to TRBD1 (5 bases). The CDR3 contains 16 residues. The germline V gene has CDR1 SGHKS and CDR2 YYEKEE (reference sequence). The V end was cut by 4 bases, the J end by 3 bases, with 17 bases between. The CDR3 protein is CASSLEGLVGGNTIYF. CDR3 in DNA: TGTGCCAGCAGCCTCGAGGGGCTCGTAGGTGGAAACACCATATATTTT.

This clonotype has just one count. The chain uses TRBV4-3 and TRBJ1-5; no clear D. There are 15 residues in the CDR3. Trimming removed 1 base from V and 4 bases from J, with 11 bases in between. The germline gives CDR1 LGHNA, CDR2 YSLEER. For the CDR3, the DNA is TGCGCCAGCAGCCAAGCGTTCCCGTCGAATCAGCCCCAGCATTTT. It is translated as CASSQAFPSNQPQHF.

The rearrangement uses TRBV4-2 and TRBJ2-4; D ambiguous. Germline V gives CDR1 LGHNA, CDR2 YNFKEQ. CDR3 size: 16 residues. Trimming removed 1 base at V and 2 bases at J, with 12 bases between. In nucleotides, the CDR3 is TGTGCCAGCAGCCAAGTTCCAATGGGATCCAAAAACATTCAGTACTTC. Encoded protein: CASSQVPMGSKNIQYF.

The chain joins TRBV11-1 to TRBJ2-3; 15 nucleotides agree with TRBD2. Germline V gene lookup returns CDR1 SGHAT and CDR2 FQDESV (reference sequence). The CDR3 covers 20 residues. The trim removed 3 bases at V and 0 bases at J, leaving 10 bases unmatched. CDR3 protein: CASSLLLGTSGRPSTDTQYF. DNA of the CDR3: TGTGCCAGCAGCTTGTTACTTGGGACTAGCGGGAGGCCTAGCACAGATACGCAGTATTTT.

A single count supports this clonotype. The chain combines TRBV7-9 with TRBJ1-2; D is undetermined. The CDR3 extends over 13 amino acids. CDR1 is SEHNR, CDR2 FQNEAQ, per germline (reference sequence). With 2 bases removed from V and 0 bases from J, the gap between germline ends came to 4 bases. The CDR3 is CASSLYPNYGYTF. DNA for the CDR3: TGTGCCAGCAGCTTATATCCTAACTATGGCTACACCTTC.

The chain has TRBV27 and TRBJ2-1; D is perhaps TRBD1 or TRBD2 (5 bases each). In germline, CDR1 is MNHEY, CDR2 SMNVEV (reference sequence). V gave up 4 bases and J gave up 8 bases, with 9 bases separating them. The CDR3 is 12 residues long. The CDR3 DNA reads TGTGCCAGCAGTTGGGACGCCCATGAGCAGTTCTTC. Its translation is CASSWDAHEQFF.

The genes are TRBV4-3 and TRBJ1-3; D is perhaps TRBD1 (5 bases). CDR1 LGHNA and CDR2 YSLEER come from the germline V gene. The length of the CDR3 is 17 residues. With 0 bases removed from V and 6 bases from J, the gap between germline ends came to 18 bases. The CDR3 bases are TGCGCCAGCAGCCAAGATCCCCAGGGTGGCCTAGTAAACACCATATATTTT. It encodes CASSQDPQGGLVNTIYF.

The chain combines TRBV7-9 with TRBJ2-5; TRBD1 matches 9 bases. From germline, CDR1 is SEHNR and CDR2 FQNEAQ (reference sequence). The V segment lost 3 bases and the J segment 5 bases; nucleotides outside the gene matches: 7. There are 15 residues in the CDR3. The CDR3 protein is CASSLRDRDVETQYF. Here the CDR3 DNA reads TGTGCCAGCAGCTTGAGGGACAGGGATGTGGAGACCCAGTACTTC. Variable domain in full (rest from reference TRBV7-9 and TRBJ2-5): DTGVSQNPRHKITKRGQNVTFRCDPISEHNRLYWYRQTLGQGPEFLTYFQNEAQLEKSRLLSDRFSAERPKGSFSTLEIQRTEQGDSAMYLCASSLRDRDVETQYFGPGTRLLVL.

The J gene is TRBJ2-1, the V gene TRBV19; D gene unclear. Trimming took 6 bases from V and 9 from J, leaving 15 bases between them. Germline values: CDR1 LNHDA, CDR2 SQIVND (reference sequence). The CDR3 contains 13 residues. CDR3 loop: CASRTDLQSEQFF. As DNA, the CDR3 is TGTGCCAGTAGGACGGATCTCCAGTCTGAGCAGTTCTTC.

This chain connects TRBV4-1 to TRBJ2-1; D tentatively fits TRBD1 or TRBD2 (6 bases each). The CDR3 is 16 residues long. In germline, CDR1 is MGHRA, CDR2 YSYEKL. V was clipped by 1 base and J by 7 bases, with 17 bases between them. The DNA for the CDR3 is TGCGCCAGCAGCCAAGTTCTCCCGGGGGCGTATAATGAGCAGTTCTTC. Encoded protein: CASSQVLPGAYNEQFF.

The chain joins TRBV20-1 to TRBJ2-7, with TRBD2 matching 11 bases. This CDR3 is built from 15 residues. Trimming took 0 bases from V and 4 from J; bases not matched to a gene: 5. In germline, CDR1 is DFQATT, CDR2 SNEGSKA (reference sequence). CDR3 in DNA: TGCAGTGCTAGAGATGTCACTAGCGGGAGTTACGAGCAGTACTTC. Its protein is CSARDVTSGSYEQYF.

V and J are TRBV27 and TRBJ1-1; perhaps TRBD1 as D (5 bases). Germline CDR1 reads MNHEY; CDR2 reads SMNVEV (reference sequence). The CDR3 extends over 15 amino acids. V was cut by 2 bases and J by 5 bases, with 15 bases left in between. The chain's CDR3 is CASSLGGGVRTEAFF. The CDR3 DNA follows: TGTGCCAGCAGTTTAGGGGGAGGAGTTCGTACTGAAGCTTTCTTT.

This chain connects TRBV19 to TRBJ2-7; a possible D gene is TRBD1 (6 bases). From germline, CDR1 is LNHDA and CDR2 SQIVND (reference sequence). CDR3 length: 14 amino acids. Between the trimmed V and J ends, which lost 4 bases and 2 bases, there was a span of 12 bases. CDR3 residues: CASSTEQGTYEQYF. CDR3 DNA sequence: TGTGCCAGTAGTACCGAACAGGGAACCTACGAGCAGTACTTC.

The rearrangement uses TRBV20-1 and TRBJ2-1, with 11 nucleotides matching TRBD2. Unmatched junction bases numbered 3, after V lost 0 bases and J lost 2 bases. The CDR3 covers 16 residues. Germline loops: CDR1 DFQATT, CDR2 SNEGSKA (reference sequence). The CDR3: CSARDTSGSTYNEQFF. CDR3 DNA sequence: TGCAGTGCTAGAGATACTAGCGGGAGTACCTACAATGAGCAGTTCTTC.

The CDR3 protein is CASNPAAASGNSYEQYF. CDR3 nucleotides: TGTGCCAGCAACCCGGCGGCGGCTAGCGGGAACTCCTACGAGCAGTACTTC. V usage is TRBV5-6 and J usage is TRBJ2-7, with 9 positions matching TRBD2. CDR3 size: 17 residues. Germline lookup yields CDR1 SGHDT and CDR2 YYEEEE. J was trimmed by 0 bases and V by 6 bases; bases with no gene match: 13.

The chain joins TRBV12-3 or TRBV12-4 to TRBJ2-1, with D unresolved. The V and J ends lost 7 bases and 4 bases respectively, with 17 bases between them. This CDR3 region has 15 residues. This CDR3 reads CASTTAMRIYNEQFF. CDR3 DNA sequence: TGTGCCAGCACCACTGCCATGAGAATTTACAATGAGCAGTTCTTC.

The J gene is TRBJ2-1, the V gene TRBV13, with D unresolved. CDR1 and CDR2 from the germline V gene are PRHDT and FYEKMQ (reference sequence). The CDR3 is 15 amino acids. Trimming removed 5 bases from V and 0 bases from J, with 11 bases in between. In DNA form, the CDR3 reads TGTGCCAGCAGCCCCCCGGGCTTCTCCTACAATGAGCAGTTCTTC. It translates to CASSPPGFSYNEQFF.

The chain couples TRBV7-9 to TRBJ2-6; either TRBD1 or TRBD2 may supply D (5 bases each). Germline V lookup: CDR1 SEHNR, CDR2 FQNEAQ (reference sequence). CDR3 length: 18 amino acids. The V end was cut by 5 bases, the J end by 1 base, with 18 bases between. The CDR3 spells CASSLEGQSSSGANVLTF. CDR3 DNA: TGTGCCAGCAGCCTTGAGGGGCAGTCTTCTTCTGGGGCCAACGTCCTGACTTTC.

There are a few counts of this clonotype. The rearrangement links TRBV18 to TRBJ2-7; D unresolved. Trimming cost V 3 bases and J 5 bases, with 5 bases left between them. This CDR3 is built from 11 residues. Germline CDR1 reads KGHSH; CDR2 reads LQKENI. CDR3 in amino acids: CASSPGHEQYF. CDR3 nucleotides: TGTGCCAGCTCACCCGGGCACGAGCAGTACTTC.

The chain has TRBV4-2 and TRBJ1-1; no definite D call. CDR1 and CDR2 from the germline V gene are LGHNA and YNFKEQ. V was clipped by 1 base and J by 3 bases, with 9 bases between them. The CDR3 sequence is 14 residues long. CDR3 in DNA: TGTGCCAGCAGCCAAGTTTTTGGGGACACTGAAGCTTTCTTT. Translation: CASSQVFGDTEAFF.

V is TRBV28 and J is TRBJ2-4, with 7 bases matching TRBD2. CDR3 length: 14 amino acids. Germline V CDR1 and CDR2: MDHEN, SYDVKM. V lost 10 bases to trimming and J lost 3 bases; unmatched junction nucleotides: 9. Here the CDR3 DNA reads TGTGCCACCGGGAGGATACCCAGCAAAAACATTCAGTACTTC. Translated, it gives CATGRIPSKNIQYF.

This clonotype was picked up a small number of times. This sequence joins TRBV6-2 or TRBV6-3 and TRBJ1-3; D gene ambiguous. This CDR3 spans 13 amino acids. Germline CDR1 and CDR2: MNHEY and SVGEGT. Trimming pared 2 bases from V and 0 bases from J, leaving 2 bases between. CDR3 region: CASSYNSGNTIYF. CDR3 bases: TGTGCCAGCAGTTACAACTCTGGAAACACCATATATTTT.

This sequence joins TRBV12-3 or TRBV12-4 and TRBJ2-1; 10 bases are a match to TRBD1. The length of the CDR3 is 14 residues. The junction had 5 bases not matched to a gene; V was cut back by 4 bases and J by 8 bases. Here the CDR3 DNA reads TGTGCCAGCAGTTGGACAGGGGGGATGTATGAGCAGTTCTTC. It codes for CASSWTGGMYEQFF.

The chain is built from TRBV5-6 and TRBJ2-4; 8 positions match TRBD2. Germline-derived CDR1 and CDR2 are SGHDT and YYEEEE. The CDR3 runs 16 residues. The V and J ends lost 1 base and 8 bases, in that order; junction bases with no gene match: 11. The CDR3 spells CASSLLREVDKDIQYF. For the CDR3, the DNA is TGTGCCAGCAGCTTGTTGCGGGAGGTCGATAAGGACATTCAGTACTTC.

J is TRBJ1-4 and V is TRBV7-6, with a weak D call TRBD1 (6 bases). The CDR3 spans 14 residues. V lost 5 bases to trimming and J lost 10 bases, with 17 bases between them. Per germline, CDR1 SGHVS and CDR2 FNYEAQ. CDR3: CASSPHTGSGKLFF. As DNA, the CDR3 is TGTGCCAGCAGCCCCCACACAGGGTCCGGAAAACTGTTTTTT. Combining the CDR3 with reference TRBV7-6 and TRBJ1-4 gives the whole variable domain GAGVSQSPRYKVTKRGQDVALRCDPISGHVSLYWYRQALGQGPEFLTYFNYEAQQDKSGLPNDRFSAERPEGSISTLTIQRTEQRDSAMYRCASSPHTGSGKLFFGSGTQLSVL.

The V and J genes are TRBV4-1 and TRBJ2-1, with D possibly being TRBD1 (6 bases). Germline V gives CDR1 MGHRA, CDR2 YSYEKL. With 5 bases removed from V and 3 bases from J, the gap between germline ends came to 20 bases. CDR3 length equals 17 residues. CDR3 sequence reads: CASSGSNRDILYNEQFF. In DNA, the CDR3 is TGCGCCAGCAGCGGATCGAACAGGGATATCCTCTACAATGAGCAGTTCTTC.

This sequence joins TRBV25-1 and TRBJ1-2; D is uncertain. This CDR3 has 13 residues. Germline V gene sequence: CDR1 MGHDK, CDR2 SYGVNS. V was cut by 4 bases and J by 4 bases, with 10 bases left in between. The CDR3 DNA sequence: TGTGCCAGCAGTGGCCAAAACAGCTATGGCTACACCTTC. This translates into CASSGQNSYGYTF.

This rearrangement joins TRBV6-5 to TRBJ2-1, with 9 bases lining up with TRBD2. Germline assignment: CDR1 MNHEY and CDR2 SVGAGI. V shed 0 bases, J shed 4 bases, and the junction held 7 bases outside the gene matches. The CDR3 has 17 residues. CDR3 loop: CASSYSIGTSPYNEQFF. CDR3 sequence (DNA): TGTGCCAGCAGTTACTCGATCGGGACTAGCCCTTACAATGAGCAGTTCTTC.

The genes are TRBV10-3 and TRBJ2-5; weak D call: TRBD1 (6 bases). This CDR3 has 14 residues. Germline loops: CDR1 ENHRY, CDR2 SYGVKD. V was shortened by 6 bases and J by 5 bases, with 16 bases between the two germline ends. The DNA for the CDR3 is TGTGCCATCAGCGGTGTGGGCAGGGGTGAGACCCAGTACTTC. Its translation is CAISGVGRGETQYF.

The chain combines TRBV9 with TRBJ2-1; possible D gene TRBD2, 5 bases. CDR1 and CDR2 (germline): SGDLS, YYNGEE. CDR3 length equals 16 residues. V dropped 0 bases and J dropped 1 base, with 11 bases sitting between them. As DNA, the CDR3 is TGTGCCAGCAGCGTAGGGCGGGCTCCATCCTACAATGAGCAGTTCTTC. Protein product: CASSVGRAPSYNEQFF.